This note documents a single TCR beta chain sequence. The CDR3 extends over 14 amino acids. V was pared by 3 bases and J by 5 bases, with 16 bases between. Germline CDR1 is GTSNPN and CDR2 is SVGIG (reference sequence). This specimen belongs to a study of blood T cell repertoires in COVID-19. In the study overall: Acute-phase and convalescent COVID-19 samples originated in the United States, Italy and Spain. T cells, B-cell-depleted T cells, or PBMCs provided the cDNA or gDNA that served as material.

In the original analysis: Quantification of nucleated cells was approximated via reference gene primer amplification. TCRdb's copy holds only in-frame clones and misses some; the assay was immunoSEQ multiplex PCR. The DNA was the basis for D and trimming; V, J and clone size are from that table. Among 65,000 to 80,000 clones listed, about 81% were seen once. This sequence was found in a human donor in a cohort sampled during active COVID-19. Sequenced sample: peripheral blood. The chain joins TRBV30 to TRBJ2-5, with no clear D. CDR3 loop: CAWSASALTETQYF. The DNA of the CDR3 is TGTGCCTGGAGCGCCTCCGCCCTTACTGAGACCCAGTACTTC. Drawing the rest from reference TRBV30 and TRBJ2-5, the complete variable domain is SQTIHQWPATLVQPVGSPLSLECTVEGTSNPNLYWYRQAAGRGLQLLFYSVGIGQISSEVPQNLSASRPQDRQFILSSKKLLLSDSGFYLCAWSASALTETQYFGPGTRLLVL.